The 19 T cell receptor beta chains listed next were all sequenced from one sample in a study of vaccination and CD4 T cells after COVID-19. The treatment here: roughly 10-day PBMC culture with coronavirus spike peptide pools or control peptides (ViraFEST assay). No antigen has been identified for these receptors. The Oncomine TCR Beta short-read assay was applied to DNA of cultured CD4+ T cells. TCRdb independently ran MiXCR on the PCR reads; one entry per CDR3 protein. This sample has some 16,000 distinct CDR3 sequences, with approximately 50% found just once. The sequenced sample was CD4+ T cells from blood, cultured in vitro. The receptors stem from a human donor who had recovered from COVID-19.

This chain uses TRBV12-3 or TRBV12-4 with TRBJ1-1; no clear D. The V and J ends lost 1 base and 0 bases respectively, with 6 bases between them. The CDR3 extends over 14 amino acids. The CDR3 DNA follows: TGTGCCAGCAGTTTAGAAACAGTGAACACTGAAGCTTTCTTT. Protein product: CASSLETVNTEAFF.

The chain joins TRBV27 to TRBJ2-1; D might be TRBD1 (5 bases). V lost 6 bases to trimming and J lost 6 bases, with 12 bases between them. CDR1 is MNHEY, CDR2 SMNVEV, per germline (reference sequence). The CDR3 runs to 13 residues. The CDR3 DNA follows: TGTGCCAGCAGCCACCAAGGGGCCAATGAGCAGTTCTTC. Encoded protein: CASSHQGANEQFF.

The chain joins TRBV24-1 to TRBJ2-7, with D possibly TRBD2 on 5 matching bases. CDR1 KGHDR and CDR2 SFDVKD come from the germline V gene. V lost 9 bases and J 3 bases, leaving 17 bases between the germline ends. The CDR3 extends over 14 amino acids. The CDR3 DNA reads TGTGCCACCCTTCACACGCCCGGGAACTACGAGCAGTACTTC. Its translation: CATLHTPGNYEQYF.

The chain links TRBV20-1 to TRBJ2-5; D is undetermined. CDR3 size: 13 residues. Germline values: CDR1 DFQATT, CDR2 SNEGSKA (reference sequence). The V end lost 3 bases, the J end lost 5 bases, and 13 bases lay between the germline ends. The chain's CDR3 is CSARDTEIETQYF. Written as DNA, the CDR3 is TGCAGTGCTAGGGATACTGAGATTGAGACCCAGTACTTC.

This sequence joins TRBV4-3 and TRBJ2-3; D unresolved. Deletions cut 0 bases from V and 4 bases from J, with 5 bases between. This CDR3 region has 13 residues. Germline-derived CDR1 and CDR2 are LGHNA and YSLEER. The CDR3 reads CASSQELADTQYF. CDR3 sequence (DNA): TGCGCCAGCAGCCAAGAACTGGCAGATACGCAGTATTTT.

J is TRBJ1-2 and V is TRBV24-1; D remains ambiguous. There are 13 residues in the CDR3. V dropped 4 bases and J dropped 1 base, with 6 bases sitting between them. Per the germline V gene, CDR1 is KGHDR and CDR2 is SFDVKD. The CDR3 protein is CATSEDGNYGYTF. The CDR3 DNA follows: TGTGCCACCAGTGAAGACGGTAACTATGGCTACACCTTC.

A few counts support this clonotype. The chain employs TRBV11-3 and TRBJ2-3; D might be TRBD1 or TRBD2, each matching 5 bases. Germline V gives CDR1 SGHNT, CDR2 YENEEA. The germline V and J ends were trimmed by 3 bases and 5 bases, with 9 bases remaining between them. The CDR3 is made up of 13 amino acids. The CDR3 is CASSFWGRDTQYF. CDR3 nucleotides: TGTGCCAGCAGCTTCTGGGGGAGAGATACGCAGTATTTT.

J is TRBJ2-3 and V is TRBV5-4, with a possible D match to TRBD1 (6 bases). V was trimmed by 3 bases and J by 0 bases, leaving 17 bases between them. CDR3 size: 17 residues. Germline V gene data show CDR1 as SGHNT and CDR2 as YYREEE (reference sequence). The CDR3: CASSSLTGASSTDTQYF. CDR3 nucleotide sequence: TGTGCCAGCAGCTCGCTGACAGGAGCTTCTAGCACAGATACGCAGTATTTT.

V and J are TRBV30 and TRBJ2-7; a weak D match, TRBD2 (6 bases). The V gene's germline CDR1 is GTSNPN and CDR2 SVGIG (reference sequence). The CDR3 is 13 amino acids. Trimming took off 4 bases at V and 0 bases at J, with 10 bases between the two ends. For the CDR3, the DNA is TGTGCCTGGAATTGGGACTTCTCCTACGAGCAGTACTTC. This codes for CAWNWDFSYEQYF.

The rearrangement uses TRBV5-1 and TRBJ1-1; D may be TRBD1 (5 bases). Trimming left V 0 bases short and J 0 bases short, with 6 bases between. The length of the CDR3 is 14 residues. Looked up from germline, CDR1 is SGHRS and CDR2 is YFSETQ. The CDR3 nucleotides are TGCGCCAGCAGCTTGGGACAGATGAACACTGAAGCTTTCTTT. Translated, it gives CASSLGQMNTEAFF.

The chain has TRBV2 and TRBJ2-7; 13 nucleotides line up with TRBD2. Germline assignment: CDR1 SNHLY and CDR2 FYNNEI. Trimming at V came to 7 bases and at J to 6 bases, leaving 6 bases not matched to a gene. CDR3 size: 14 residues. In DNA, the CDR3 is TGTGCCAGCATCCTACTAGCGGGAGGGCGCGAGCAGTACTTC. This gives the protein CASILLAGGREQYF.

This clonotype showed up just a few times. This chain links TRBV6-5 with TRBJ2-7, with D possibly TRBD2 on 6 matching bases. The CDR3 extends over 15 amino acids. Germline V gives CDR1 MNHEY, CDR2 SVGAGI. The V gene lost 4 bases and the J gene lost 7 bases, with 20 bases spanning the gap. In DNA form, the CDR3 reads TGTGCCAGCAGTTCCGGCCCCACCGGGGGTTGGGAGCAGTACTTC. Protein sequence: CASSSGPTGGWEQYF.

V is TRBV2 and J is TRBJ2-5; the D gene is possibly TRBD1 (5 bases). Trimming took off 3 bases at V and 2 bases at J, with 7 bases between the two ends. Germline CDR1 and CDR2: SNHLY and FYNNEI. The CDR3 is 13 residues long. The CDR3 loop reads CASSDDSQETQYF. The DNA of the CDR3 is TGTGCCAGCAGTGACGACAGTCAAGAGACCCAGTACTTC.

The chain carries TRBV19 and TRBJ1-5; 12 bases map to TRBD1. V trimming: 3 bases; J trimming: 4 bases; junction bases outside the gene matches: 4. CDR3 size: 16 residues. The germline CDR1 and CDR2 sequences are LNHDA and SQIVND (reference sequence). CDR3 in DNA: TGTGCCAGTAGTATGTGGGGACAGGGGGCGAATCAGCCCCAGCATTTT. Its protein product is CASSMWGQGANQPQHF.

This clonotype was observed a handful of times. The gene calls are TRBV6-8 and TRBJ1-3; TRBD1 matches at 7 bases. Germline loops: CDR1 MNHGY, CDR2 SAAAGT. This CDR3 is built from 16 residues. V lost 5 bases, J lost 2 bases, and 9 bases stayed unmatched. The CDR3 DNA sequence: TGTGCCAGCAGTCGACCACAGGGGTTTGCTGGAAACACCATATATTTT. Amino acids: CASSRPQGFAGNTIYF.

V is TRBV7-9 and J is TRBJ1-3; D remains unclear. The CDR3 covers 15 residues. V dropped 1 base and J dropped 3 bases, with 10 bases sitting between them. Germline values: CDR1 SEHNR, CDR2 FQNEAQ (reference sequence). For the CDR3, the DNA is TGTGCCAGCAGCTTAGTAGCCGGACGTGGAAACACCATATATTTT. It yields the protein CASSLVAGRGNTIYF.

The V and J genes are TRBV6-2 or TRBV6-3 and TRBJ2-1; no reliable D call. The V gene lost 3 bases and the J gene lost 5 bases, with 11 bases spanning the gap. Germline CDR1 and CDR2: MNHEY and SVGEGT. The CDR3 has 14 amino acids. Written as DNA, the CDR3 is TGTGCCAGCAGTTATAGTGCTGATGACAATGAGCAGTTCTTC. The encoded protein is CASSYSADDNEQFF.

The rearrangement links TRBV6-1 to TRBJ1-2; 8 positions match TRBD1. Germline trimming cut 8 bases from V and 2 bases from J; bases unmatched to any gene: 1. The CDR3 covers 12 residues. Per the germline V gene, CDR1 is MNHNS and CDR2 is SASEGT. The CDR3 sequence: CASWTGNYGYTF. The CDR3 bases are TGTGCCAGCTGGACAGGGAACTATGGCTACACCTTC.

The J gene is TRBJ1-4, the V gene TRBV7-2, with a possible D match to TRBD1 (5 bases). The CDR3 consists of 14 residues. Germline CDR1 and CDR2: SGHTA and FQGNSA. V lost 2 bases to trimming and J lost 7 bases, with 11 bases between them. This CDR3 reads CASSLRGRGEKLFF. Here the CDR3 DNA reads TGTGCCAGCAGCTTACGGGGGAGGGGTGAAAAACTGTTTTTT.